The 22 T cell receptor beta chains listed next were all sequenced from one sample in a study of OX40 agonist ivuxolimab in advanced cancers. Sequencing was performed with immunoSEQ multiplex PCR; in TCRdb, only in-frame clones are kept and a portion is missing. The profile covers around 60,000 clones, with less than 90% appearing a single time and 0.77% taken by the ten largest. Source: CD4+ or CD8+ T cells sorted from blood, taken in a trial of the OX40 agonist ivuxolimab. Receptors were obtained from an adult with an advanced solid tumor such as melanoma, head and neck, liver or kidney cancer.

This clone occurred once. The chain is built from TRBV29-1 and TRBJ2-3; a weak D match, TRBD1 (6 bases). Germline values: CDR1 SQVTM, CDR2 ANQGSEA. V dropped 0 bases and J dropped 0 bases, with 10 bases sitting between them. This CDR3 is built from 15 residues. DNA for the CDR3: TGCAGCGTTGAAGATCGACAGGAAAGCACAGATACGCAGTATTTT. This encodes CSVEDRQESTDTQYF.

The chain couples TRBV1 to TRBJ2-3; the D call of TRBD2 is as the table states it, not checked on the DNA. TRBV1 is reported as a pseudogene. The CDR3 covers 18 residues. CDR3 in DNA: TGCACCAGCAGCCGGGGCTGGACTAGCGGTCCATACACAGATACGCAGTATTTT. This gives the protein CTSSRGWTSGPYTDTQYF.

The chain is built from TRBV27 and TRBJ2-6; perhaps TRBD1 as D (6 bases). This CDR3 has 18 amino acids. Germline assignment: CDR1 MNHEY and CDR2 SMNVEV (reference sequence). V lost 4 bases to trimming and J lost 0 bases, with 16 bases between them. CDR3 in amino acids: CASSSLGQGHSGANVLTF. The CDR3 DNA reads as TGTGCCAGCAGTTCACTGGGGCAGGGGCACTCTGGGGCCAACGTCCTGACTTTC.

The chain joins TRBV14 to TRBJ1-2, with D hard to call. The V and J ends lost 4 bases and 7 bases respectively, with 13 bases between them. CDR1 is SGHDN and CDR2 is FVKESK in the germline V gene. CDR3 length: 13 amino acids. CDR3 sequence reads: CASSRLNVGGYTF. DNA of the CDR3: TGTGCCAGCAGCCGCCTAAACGTTGGTGGCTACACCTTC. Variable domain in full (rest from reference TRBV14 and TRBJ1-2): EAGVTQFPSHSVIEKGQTVTLRCDPISGHDNLYWYRRVMGKEIKFLLHFVKESKQDESGMPNNRFLAERTGGTYSTLKVQPAELEDSGVYFCASSRLNVGGYTFGSGTRLTVV.

This chain connects TRBV5-4 to TRBJ2-7, with D unclear. CDR1 is SGHNT, CDR2 YYREEE, per germline (reference sequence). The CDR3 consists of 13 residues. V was pared by 0 bases and J by 3 bases, with 7 bases between. The DNA for the CDR3 is TGTGCCAGCAGCTTGGATATCTTCTACGAGCAGTACTTC. Its translation: CASSLDIFYEQYF.

This sequence joins TRBV29-1 and TRBJ1-4, with D possibly TRBD1 on 6 matching bases. The CDR3 runs 13 residues. The V gene's germline CDR1 is SQVTM and CDR2 ANQGSEA. Deletions cut 2 bases from V and 5 bases from J, with 9 bases between. CDR3 sequence reads: CSVERQGNEKLFF. CDR3 nucleotide sequence: TGCAGCGTTGAACGGCAGGGGAATGAAAAACTGTTTTTT.

The CDR3 is CAWSVEYYEQYF. The CDR3, as DNA: TGTGCCTGGAGTGTAGAATACTACGAGCAGTACTTC. The chain combines TRBV30 with TRBJ2-7; D remains unclear. This CDR3 spans 12 amino acids. Germline V lookup: CDR1 GTSNPN, CDR2 SVGIG (reference sequence). Deletions cut 0 bases from V and 3 bases from J, with 6 bases between.

The sample holds one count of this clone. The chain is built from TRBV11-3 and TRBJ2-7, with 8 bases fitting TRBD1. The CDR3 runs to 14 residues. Germline loops: CDR1 SGHNT, CDR2 YENEEA. Trimming cost V 4 bases and J 3 bases; bases outside gene matches: 5. The CDR3 sequence is CASSSGQEFYEQYF. For the CDR3, the DNA is TGTGCCAGCAGCTCGGGACAGGAATTCTACGAGCAGTACTTC.

This chain connects TRBV30 to TRBJ1-6; D ambiguous. Germline V gives CDR1 GTSNPN, CDR2 SVGIG (reference sequence). CDR3 size: 14 residues. Between the trimmed V and J ends, which lost 0 bases and 8 bases, there was a span of 11 bases. The CDR3 region has the DNA TGTGCCTGGAGTGTCATGAAAGAGGATTCACCCCTCCACTTT. Its translation: CAWSVMKEDSPLHF.

The V and J genes are TRBV10-1 and TRBJ2-1, with 8 positions matching TRBD2. The germline V gene has CDR1 WNHNN and CDR2 SYGVQD (reference sequence). Trimming took 3 bases from V and 6 from J; bases not matched to a gene: 13. This CDR3 region has 17 residues. CDR3 loop: CASSDLYRAGVGNEQFF. The DNA for the CDR3 is TGCGCCAGCAGTGACCTTTATCGAGCGGGAGTTGGCAATGAGCAGTTCTTC.

This chain connects TRBV29-1 to TRBJ2-5; weak D call: TRBD2 (5 bases). Germline CDR1 SQVTM, CDR2 ANQGSEA. This CDR3 region has 13 residues. Trimming removed 8 bases at V and 7 bases at J, with 20 bases between. The CDR3 spells CSLDWSAAGTQYF. The CDR3 nucleotides read TGCAGCCTAGACTGGAGCGCCGCGGGGACCCAGTACTTC.

This clone was found once. This chain joins TRBV5-1 and TRBJ2-2, with 12 bases fitting TRBD2. The V gene's germline CDR1 is SGHRS and CDR2 YFSETQ. The CDR3 totals 16 residues. Unmatched junction bases numbered 4, after V lost 3 bases and J lost 4 bases. The CDR3 DNA is TGCGCCAGCAGCTCCTCTAGCGGGGGGGTCACCGGGGAGCTGTTTTTT. It is translated as CASSSSSGGVTGELFF.

The chain recombines TRBV9 with TRBJ2-3; 8 bases match TRBD2. V was clipped by 1 base and J by 0 bases; unmatched bases: 4. The germline V gene has CDR1 SGDLS and CDR2 YYNGEE. CDR3 size: 16 residues. CDR3 protein: CASSVFTSGSTDTQYF. The CDR3 DNA reads TGTGCCAGCAGCGTATTTACTAGCGGAAGCACAGATACGCAGTATTTT.

The chain has TRBV7-6 and TRBJ1-4, with D perhaps TRBD1 (5 bases). V dropped 5 bases and J dropped 11 bases, with 15 bases sitting between them. The germline CDR1 and CDR2 sequences are SGHVS and FNYEAQ. The CDR3 has 13 residues. CDR3 loop: CASSPRGVEKLFF. In DNA, the CDR3 is TGTGCCAGCAGCCCCCGGGGCGTTGAGAAACTGTTTTTT.

This clone appeared once. The V call is TRBV19, the J call TRBJ1-1, with D perhaps TRBD1 (6 bases). Germline CDR1 reads LNHDA; CDR2 reads SQIVND (reference sequence). Trimming cost V 6 bases and J 6 bases, with 23 bases left between them. The CDR3 contains 16 residues. The DNA of the CDR3 is TGTGCCAGTAGCGCCCTTCGTGGACAGAAGTCACCTGAAGCTTTCTTT. This codes for CASSALRGQKSPEAFF. Drawing the rest from reference TRBV19 and TRBJ1-1, the complete variable domain is DGGITQSPKYLFRKEGQNVTLSCEQNLNHDAMYWYRQDPGQGLRLIYYSQIVNDFQKGDIAEGYSVSREKKESFPLTVTSAQKNPTAFYLCASSALRGQKSPEAFFGQGTRLTVV.

In this sample, this clone turned up once. The rearrangement joins TRBV7-9 to TRBJ2-3; maybe TRBD1 (6 bases). CDR1 is SEHNR, CDR2 FQNEAQ, per germline (reference sequence). This CDR3 region has 15 residues. Trimming stripped 7 bases from V and 1 base from J, with 15 bases between. The CDR3 nucleotides are TGTGCCAGCAAGCTGGGGGCGGAGGGCACAGATACGCAGTATTTT. Its protein product is CASKLGAEGTDTQYF.

This chain connects TRBV9 to TRBJ2-2; a weak D match, TRBD2 (5 bases). The ends were cut back, 4 bases at V and 4 bases at J, with 8 bases in the middle. The CDR3 length is 13 residues. Germline V CDR1 and CDR2: SGDLS, YYNGEE. The CDR3 bases are TGTGCCAGCAGCTTGGACTTCACCGGGGAGCTGTTTTTT. Translation: CASSLDFTGELFF.

This chain connects TRBV11-3 to TRBJ2-3; the D gene is possibly TRBD2 (5 bases). Per germline, CDR1 SGHNT and CDR2 YENEEA. Trimming shortened V by 5 bases and J by 2 bases, and 11 bases separated the two germline ends. The CDR3 runs 14 residues. The CDR3 loop reads CASSPPGVTDTQYF. DNA for the CDR3: TGTGCCAGCAGCCCCCCCGGGGTCACAGATACGCAGTATTTT.

The rearrangement links TRBV7-8 to TRBJ1-2; maybe TRBD1 (5 bases). Germline V CDR1 and CDR2: SGHVS, FQNEAQ. The V and J ends lost 7 bases and 7 bases respectively, with 16 bases between them. CDR3 length: 13 residues. The CDR3 coding sequence is TGTGCCAGCACCTTGGGGGTGGGTGCTGGCTACACCTTC. Translating gives CASTLGVGAGYTF.

V is TRBV11-2 and J is TRBJ2-7; 10 nucleotides align to TRBD1. Germline V lookup: CDR1 SGHAT, CDR2 FQNNGV. CDR3 length: 15 residues. The J segment lost 5 bases and the V segment lost 2 bases, leaving 6 bases of the junction unmatched. CDR3 sequence: CASSLPTGGRHEQYF. Here the CDR3 DNA reads TGTGCCAGCAGCTTACCGACAGGGGGCCGCCACGAGCAGTACTTC. The full variable domain, completed using reference TRBV11-2 and TRBJ2-7, is EAGVAQSPRYKIIEKRQSVAFWCNPISGHATLYWYQQILGQGPKLLIQFQNNGVVDDSQLPKDRFSAERLKGVDSTLKIQPAKLEDSAVYLCASSLPTGGRHEQYFGPGTRLTVT.

V and J are TRBV5-1 and TRBJ2-3; 11 nucleotides match TRBD2. The junction had 5 bases not matched to a gene; V was cut back by 6 bases and J by 5 bases. Germline V gene data show CDR1 as SGHRS and CDR2 as YFSETQ. The CDR3 loop spans 14 amino acids. The CDR3 loop reads CASTLAGGRDTQYF. The CDR3 DNA is TGCGCCAGCACCCTAGCGGGAGGTCGAGATACGCAGTATTTT.

This chain connects TRBV27 to TRBJ1-2, with TRBD1 matching 11 bases. The CDR3 is made up of 14 amino acids. V lost 6 bases, J lost 2 bases, and 2 bases stayed unmatched. CDR1 is MNHEY, CDR2 SMNVEV, per germline (reference sequence). CDR3: CASRGTGGNYGYTF. CDR3 DNA sequence: TGTGCCAGCAGGGGGACAGGGGGAAACTATGGCTACACCTTC.